The present TCR beta chain was sequenced within a study of PD-L1 blockade in urothelial cancer. Looking at the study overall: Analysis of the blood was performed 3 weeks (second dose) and 6 weeks after treatment start.

The CDR3 runs to 14 residues. The ends were cut back, 3 bases at V and 0 bases at J, with 8 bases in the middle. Germline V CDR1 and CDR2: MDHEN, SYDVKM. Synthetic spike-ins, TCR analog templates, were added into each PCR. The assay was immunoSEQ multiplex PCR, and TCRdb's table has in-frame clones only and misses some. The sample lists 45,000 to 50,000 clones, 88% occurring once. This clone was detected a few times. The receptor comes from a man aged 80 or over with urothelial cancer. This specimen was PBMCs, taken around atezolizumab (anti-PD-L1) treatment. This chain uses TRBV28 with TRBJ1-1; D is unclear. The CDR3, as DNA: TGTGCCAGCAGTTTCAGAGGGATGAACACTGAAGCTTTCTTT. Its protein product is CASSFRGMNTEAFF.